The 20 T cell receptor beta chains below were found in one sample sequenced in a study of OX40 agonist ivuxolimab in advanced cancers. Assay used: immunoSEQ multiplex PCR; TCRdb lists only in-frame clones, some missing. The sample contains around 80,000 clones, more than 70% of which appear only once. The sequencing used CD4+ or CD8+ T cells sorted from blood, collected in a trial of the OX40 agonist ivuxolimab. Receptors were obtained from an adult with an advanced solid tumor such as melanoma, head and neck, liver or kidney cancer.

The chain couples TRBV30 to TRBJ2-7, with D maybe TRBD1 (6 bases). Germline V gene lookup returns CDR1 GTSNPN and CDR2 SVGIG (reference sequence). The V end lost 8 bases, the J end lost 3 bases, and 14 bases lay between the germline ends. The CDR3 totals 12 residues. The CDR3 region has the DNA TGTGCCCTCCACAGGGCAGACTACGAGCAGTACTTC. It codes for CALHRADYEQYF.

This clone has a single count. The chain links TRBV28 to TRBJ2-5, with 9 bases identical to TRBD2. The CDR3 is 13 amino acids. The V gene end was trimmed by 3 bases and the J gene end by 9 bases; junction bases not matched to a gene: 5. In germline, CDR1 is MDHEN, CDR2 SYDVKM. CDR3 bases: TGTGCCAGCAGTTTCCGGCGCGGGGGGGCCCAGTACTTC. Its translation: CASSFRRGGAQYF.

The chain carries TRBV23-1 and TRBJ1-2, with D hard to call. Being an ORF, TRBV23-1 has a function that is uncertain. The CDR3 has 17 residues. Trimming stripped 0 bases from V and 7 bases from J, with 21 bases between. The CDR3 protein is CASSQSEKTRVFGGYTF. The CDR3 coding sequence is TGCGCCAGCAGTCAATCAGAAAAGACGAGGGTTTTCGGTGGCTACACCTTC.

The chain is built from TRBV5-6 and TRBJ2-3, with 9 bases identical to TRBD1. Per germline, CDR1 SGHDT and CDR2 YYEEEE. J gave up 6 bases and V 4 bases, and 9 bases lay outside the gene matches. The CDR3 extends over 15 amino acids. The CDR3 loop is CASSPGTGSGDTQYF. As DNA, the CDR3 is TGTGCCAGCAGCCCCGGGACAGGGAGTGGTGATACGCAGTATTTT.

The chain combines TRBV19 with TRBJ2-5; the D gene is possibly TRBD1 (6 bases). V was pared by 5 bases and J by 2 bases, with 15 bases between. Germline V gene data show CDR1 as LNHDA and CDR2 as SQIVND (reference sequence). The CDR3 is 15 amino acids. The CDR3, as DNA: TGTGCCAGTAGTCGCGTCAGGGGCCCGCAAGAGACCCAGTACTTC. It translates to CASSRVRGPQETQYF.

V gene TRBV6-1 combines with J gene TRBJ2-5, with D perhaps TRBD2 (5 bases). The ends were cut back, 5 bases at V and 7 bases at J, with 14 bases in the middle. This CDR3 comprises 13 residues. Germline V gives CDR1 MNHNS, CDR2 SASEGT. The CDR3 spells CASSPQSRGTQYF. CDR3 nucleotides: TGTGCCAGCAGTCCCCAGTCCCGGGGGACCCAGTACTTC.

The chain couples TRBV18 to TRBJ1-2, with 8 bases lining up with TRBD1. Germline CDR1 KGHSH, CDR2 LQKENI. The J segment lost 4 bases and the V segment lost 3 bases, leaving 7 bases of the junction unmatched. The CDR3 has 15 residues. CDR3 sequence reads: CASSPSTGEGYGYTF. CDR3 nucleotides: TGTGCCAGCTCACCCTCGACAGGGGAGGGCTATGGCTACACCTTC. Full variable domain (remainder filled in from reference TRBV18 and TRBJ1-2): NAGVMQNPRHLVRRRGQEARLRCSPMKGHSHVYWYRQLPEEGLKFMVYLQKENIIDESGMPKERFSAEFPKEGPSILRIQQVVRGDSAAYFCASSPSTGEGYGYTFGSGTRLTVV.

V usage is TRBV19 and J usage is TRBJ2-2, with a weak D call TRBD1 (6 bases). The CDR3 covers 18 residues. Trimming cost V 2 bases and J 0 bases, with 16 bases left between them. CDR1 LNHDA and CDR2 SQIVND come from the germline V gene (reference sequence). The CDR3 nucleotides read TGTGCCAGTAGTATATGGTCGCCGGGACAATCGAACACCGGGGAGCTGTTTTTT. Its translation is CASSIWSPGQSNTGELFF.

The chain joins TRBV7-9 to TRBJ1-2; D not resolved. V gave up 4 bases and J gave up 2 bases, with 14 bases separating them. The CDR3 sequence is 15 residues long. Germline CDR1 is SEHNR and CDR2 is FQNEAQ (reference sequence). DNA of the CDR3: TGTGCCAGCAGCTCGAGTCGGGGATTCAACTATGGCTACACCTTC. Residues: CASSSSRGFNYGYTF.

The chain carries TRBV7-2 and TRBJ2-5; TRBD2 aligns across 10 bases. In germline, CDR1 is SGHTA, CDR2 FQGNSA. This CDR3 is 15 amino acids long. V dropped 1 base and J dropped 13; count of bases not matched to a gene: 12. Here the CDR3 DNA reads TGTGCCAGCAGCTTAGAAGGTAGCGGGGGGCCCTCCCGGTACTTC. As protein: CASSLEGSGGPSRYF.

This rearrangement joins TRBV6-5 to TRBJ1-5; 7 bases agree with TRBD1. The length of the CDR3 is 15 residues. J was trimmed by 3 bases and V by 6 bases; bases with no gene match: 8. The germline V gene has CDR1 MNHEY and CDR2 SVGAGI. The CDR3 nucleotides read TGTGCCAGCAGGAGGGACAGAGGTGCCAATCAGCCCCAGCATTTT. The encoded protein is CASRRDRGANQPQHF.

This chain connects TRBV28 to TRBJ1-2; unclear D gene. CDR3 size: 12 residues. V lost 7 bases, J lost 4 bases, and 10 bases lay in between. CDR1 is MDHEN, CDR2 SYDVKM, per germline. The CDR3 nucleotides read TGTGCCAGCACCCTAGACACCTATGGCTACACCTTC. It is translated as CASTLDTYGYTF.

This clone turned up a few times. V is TRBV6-6 and J is TRBJ2-7, with D hard to call. Germline-derived CDR1 and CDR2 are MNHNY and SVGAGI (reference sequence). This CDR3 region has 12 residues. The ends were cut back, 5 bases at V and 0 bases at J, with 5 bases in the middle. The CDR3 nucleotides read TGTGCCAGCAGTCCTGCCTCCTACGAGCAGTACTTC. It specifies CASSPASYEQYF.

The V and J genes are TRBV7-2 and TRBJ2-3; D ambiguous. Deletions cut 5 bases from V and 4 bases from J, with 13 bases between. The CDR3 consists of 14 residues. The V gene's germline CDR1 is SGHTA and CDR2 FQGNSA. The CDR3 sequence: CASSALEGSDTQYF. The CDR3, as DNA: TGTGCCAGCAGCGCCCTGGAAGGCTCAGATACGCAGTATTTT.

About this clone: Additional DNA sequences in this sample encode the identical CDR3. The V and J genes are TRBV9 and TRBJ1-2; 7 bases align to TRBD1. The germline V gene encodes CDR1 SGDLS and CDR2 YYNGEE. This CDR3 has 13 residues. With 2 bases clipped from V and 3 bases from J, the junction kept 1 base outside the gene matches. For the CDR3, the DNA is TGTGCCAGCAGCGTCGACAGGGACTATGGCTACACCTTC. It specifies CASSVDRDYGYTF.

The chain recombines TRBV6-6 with TRBJ1-5; D not certain. V gave up 2 bases and J gave up 5 bases, with 7 bases separating them. CDR3 length equals 13 residues. Per germline, CDR1 MNHNY and CDR2 SVGAGI (reference sequence). This CDR3 reads CASSYSQYQPQHF. The CDR3 region has the DNA TGTGCCAGCAGTTACAGCCAGTATCAGCCCCAGCATTTT.

V is TRBV19 and J is TRBJ1-4, with TRBD1 matching over 7 bases. CDR3 size: 13 residues. J lost 11 bases, V lost 5 bases, and 8 bases had no gene match. Germline V gene data show CDR1 as LNHDA and CDR2 as SQIVND (reference sequence). The CDR3 sequence: CASSLRQGGKLFF. DNA of the CDR3: TGTGCCAGTAGTCTCCGACAGGGTGGGAAACTGTTTTTT.

This clone came up once. The chain joins TRBV4-1 to TRBJ1-3; tentatively, D is TRBD1 (6 bases). V was trimmed by 4 bases and J by 4 bases, leaving 8 bases between them. The CDR3 has 13 amino acids. Germline-derived CDR1 and CDR2 are MGHRA and YSYEKL. CDR3 in DNA: TGCGCCAGCAGCCGGGGGGCCGGAAACACCATATATTTT. Its protein is CASSRGAGNTIYF.

This chain joins TRBV5-1 and TRBJ2-6, with unresolved D. The length of the CDR3 is 15 residues. Per the germline V gene, CDR1 is SGHRS and CDR2 is YFSETQ. V was clipped by 1 base and J by 2 bases, with 7 bases between them. CDR3 sequence reads: CASSLLGTGANVLTF. For the CDR3, the DNA is TGCGCCAGCAGCTTGTTGGGGACTGGGGCCAACGTCCTGACTTTC.

The V gene is TRBV9, the J gene TRBJ2-1, with 9 bases lining up with TRBD2. Germline assignment: CDR1 SGDLS and CDR2 YYNGEE. Losses at the gene ends were 0 bases for V and 4 bases for J; bases not matched to a gene: 8. The CDR3 is made up of 17 amino acids. CDR3 sequence reads: CASSVGAASGIYNEQFF. CDR3 in DNA: TGTGCCAGCAGCGTAGGTGCGGCTAGCGGGATTTACAATGAGCAGTTCTTC.